The 9 T cell receptor beta chains listed next were all sequenced from one sample in a study of blood T cell repertoires in COVID-19 (TCRdb year 2020). Library method: the immunoSEQ multiplex PCR assay. Here the immuneACCESS table is served through TCRdb, limited to in-frame sequences with V and J called. Missing clones are a known gap in these copies; in checked studies unresolved V genes cover under half, and the rest lacks a known reason. For this sample there are more than 200,000 clones; 88% appear just once. Of the sample, around 6.3% is held by the ten largest clones. The sequencing input was peripheral blood. The receptors derive from a woman aged 25 to 39 with COVID-19, enrolled during active disease.

This sequence joins TRBV2 and TRBJ1-6; 10 nucleotides line up with TRBD1. There are 14 residues in the CDR3. The germline CDR1 and CDR2 sequences are SNHLY and FYNNEI. V shed 10 bases and J 7 bases; nucleotides not matched to a gene: 7. The CDR3 sequence: CAIHRDRGNSPLHF. The CDR3 nucleotides are TGTGCCATTCACCGGGACAGGGGCAATTCACCCCTCCACTTT.

The chain links TRBV10-2 to TRBJ1-1, with no clear D. The CDR3 loop spans 14 amino acids. Germline-derived CDR1 and CDR2 are WSHSY and SAAADI. Trimming cost V 3 bases and J 1 base, with 9 bases left between them. The DNA for the CDR3 is TGCGCCAGCAGTGAAAGTAGAGCGAACACTGAAGCTTTCTTT. It codes for CASSESRANTEAFF.

V gene TRBV27 combines with J gene TRBJ1-1; a possible D gene is TRBD1 (6 bases). The CDR3 has 16 residues. The V end was cut by 6 bases, the J end by 2 bases, with 19 bases between. The germline V gene has CDR1 MNHEY and CDR2 SMNVEV (reference sequence). The CDR3 loop reads CASSPVGAGPNTEAFF. The CDR3 DNA sequence: TGTGCCAGCAGCCCCGTGGGGGCTGGACCTAACACTGAAGCTTTCTTT.

This clone appeared once. The J gene is TRBJ1-3, the V gene TRBV3-1 (or the pseudogene TRBV3-2), with D unclear. This CDR3 has 13 amino acids. Per germline, CDR1 LGHDT and CDR2 YNNKEL (reference sequence). Trimming pared 2 bases from V and 4 bases from J, leaving 6 bases between. As DNA, the CDR3 is TGTGCCAGCAGCCAAACCCAGGGAAACACCATATATTTT. As protein: CASSQTQGNTIYF.

The DNA of the CDR3 is TGTGCCAGCAGCTCCGGTTTGGGGCAGAACACCGGGGAGCTGTTTTTT. Translated: CASSSGLGQNTGELFF. The chain combines TRBV5-4 with TRBJ2-2; weak D call: TRBD1 (5 bases). This CDR3 is 16 amino acids long. Germline V gene lookup returns CDR1 SGHNT and CDR2 YYREEE (reference sequence). Trimming pared 3 bases from V and 1 base from J, leaving 13 bases between. The variable domain in full, completed from reference TRBV5-4 and TRBJ2-2, reads ETGVTQSPTHLIKTRGQQVTLRCSSQSGHNTVSWYQQALGQGPQFIFQYYREEENGRGNFPPRFSGLQFPNYSSELNVNALELDDSALYLCASSSGLGQNTGELFFGEGSRLTVL.

The chain joins TRBV19 to TRBJ1-1; D might be TRBD1 (6 bases). V lost 5 bases, J lost 1 base, and 14 bases lay in between. CDR1 LNHDA and CDR2 SQIVND come from the germline V gene (reference sequence). CDR3 length equals 15 residues. In DNA form, the CDR3 reads TGTGCCAGTAGTCCGAAACAGGGATCGAACACTGAAGCTTTCTTT. Translation gives CASSPKQGSNTEAFF.

V usage is TRBV13 and J usage is TRBJ2-1; 9 nucleotides agree with TRBD2. The CDR3 contains 15 residues. CDR1 and CDR2 (germline): PRHDT, FYEKMQ (reference sequence). The ends lost 5 bases at V and 6 bases at J; junction bases unmatched: 8. The CDR3: CASSHTGTSTNEQFF. The CDR3 coding sequence is TGTGCCAGCAGCCATACCGGGACTAGCACCAATGAGCAGTTCTTC.

The chain uses TRBV5-1 and TRBJ2-3; TRBD2 is a possible D gene (5 bases). The V gene's germline CDR1 is SGHRS and CDR2 YFSETQ. V was trimmed by 4 bases and J by 4 bases, leaving 19 bases between them. The CDR3 covers 16 residues. CDR3: CASSAVTSFGPDTQYF. The CDR3 coding sequence is TGCGCCAGCAGCGCTGTTACTAGTTTCGGTCCAGATACGCAGTATTTT.

This sequence joins TRBV4-2 and TRBJ2-7; TRBD2 is a possible D gene (7 bases). This CDR3 has 16 amino acids. Germline V gene sequence: CDR1 LGHNA, CDR2 YNFKEQ. Trimming stripped 0 bases from V and 1 base from J, with 13 bases between. CDR3 amino acids: CASSQDYGGRSYEQYF. The CDR3, as DNA: TGTGCCAGCAGCCAAGATTACGGGGGGCGGTCCTACGAGCAGTACTTC.